Sequencing of this TCR beta chain was carried out in a study of CD8 T cells in ankylosing spondylitis. MiXCR was run by TCRdb on the 5' RACE reads, yielding one entry per CDR3 protein. The repertoire has about 800,000 distinct CDR3 sequences, about 12% of them found once; the top ten carry less than 0.65%. Findings of the study overall: Seemingly characteristic of ankylosing spondylitis blood was a TCR beta motif consisting of under ten highly homologous variants.

In this sample, this clonotype turned up a few times. The antigen is not known. Sample: blood, either unsorted or a sorted T cell fraction (not recorded which). This sequence was found in a male donor with ankylosing spondylitis.

The CDR3 coding sequence is TGTGCCAGTAGTATTCGACAGGGGGGTCAGCCCCAGCATTTT. Residues: CASSIRQGGQPQHF. This chain joins TRBV19 and TRBJ1-5; 9 bases are a match to TRBD1. The CDR3 extends over 14 amino acids. With V trimmed by 3 bases and J by 6 bases, 3 bases remained unmatched. CDR1 LNHDA and CDR2 SQIVND come from the germline V gene (reference sequence). Looking up the rest from reference TRBV19 and TRBJ1-5 gives the full variable domain: DGGITQSPKYLFRKEGQNVTLSCEQNLNHDAMYWYRQDPGQGLRLIYYSQIVNDFQKGDIAEGYSVSREKKESFPLTVTSAQKNPTAFYLCASSIRQGGQPQHFGDGTRLSIL.